This T cell receptor (beta chain) was recovered during a study of OX40 agonist ivuxolimab in advanced cancers. Study-level results: Specificity for antigen went undetermined in the expanded peripheral T cells. Some nonresponders likewise displayed low normalized T-cell clonal expansion.

In its sample, this clone was seen once. The antigen is unknown. The CDR3 is made up of 12 amino acids. Trimming took 3 bases from V and 7 from J, leaving 7 bases between them. The germline V gene encodes CDR1 KGHSH and CDR2 LQKENI. Profiling relied on immunoSEQ multiplex PCR, and the TCRdb table lists in-frame clones only, not all of them. The data hold 65,000 to 80,000 clones, with over 80% observed a single time. This specimen was CD4+ or CD8+ T cells sorted from blood, taken in a trial of the OX40 agonist ivuxolimab. The sequence was collected from an adult with an advanced solid tumor such as melanoma, head and neck, liver or kidney cancer. The chain has TRBV18 and TRBJ2-1, with no clear D. CDR3 in DNA: TGTGCCAGCTCACCGGAGAGAAATGAGCAGTTCTTC. Translating gives CASSPERNEQFF.